A selection of T cell receptor beta chains follows, all from one sample in a study of metastatic and nonmetastatic thyroid tumors. MiXCR re-clonotyped the PCR reads for TCRdb. Among 30,000 to 35,000 clones listed, around 32% were seen once. The sample comprised blood. The receptors come from a female donor with papillary thyroid cancer or a benign thyroid nodule (not recorded which). Some clones in this sample may be carry-over from other donors' samples. Each CDR3 is given with its conserved first and last residue. Fields, in order: J gene, V gene, clone size, D gene, CDR3 DNA, CDR3 protein. D genes are given only for firm matches. The size of a clone is reported for some rows only, either as once, few or many, or as a class for expanded clones.

>TRBJ1-2|TRBV12-3/TRBV12-4|many|.
TGTGCCAGCAGCCCCAGGATCTATGGCTACACCTTC
CASSPRIYGYTF
>TRBJ2-7|TRBV6-1|few|TRBD1
TGTGCCAGCACACCGGGACAGGGGGTCTACGAGCAGTACTTC
CASTPGQGVYEQYF
>TRBJ2-3|TRBV6-1|.|.
TGTGCCAGCAGTTCCGCCTCTAGCTGGAGTCTGGATACGCAGTATTTT
CASSSASSWSLDTQYF
>TRBJ2-7|TRBV12-3/TRBV12-4|many|.
TGTGCCAGCAGTTTGGGCACCTACGAGCAGTACTTC
CASSLGTYEQYF
>TRBJ1-2|TRBV9|.|TRBD1
TGTGCCAGCAGCGTAGGGGACAGGGCCTATGGCTACACCTTC
CASSVGDRAYGYTF
>TRBJ2-7|TRBV28|few|.
TGTGCCAGCAGTCCCGGGGACTCGTCCTACGAGCAGTACTTC
CASSPGDSSYEQYF
>TRBJ1-1|TRBV5-1|.|.
TGCGCCAGCAGCTTGGAAGCAGGCTGGGACACTGAAGCTTTCTTT
CASSLEAGWDTEAFF
>TRBJ1-3|TRBV7-9|.|.
TGTGCCAGCAGCCCCCCCGGAACAGGAAACACCATATATTTT
CASSPPGTGNTIYF
>TRBJ1-1|TRBV27|.|.
TGTGCCAGCAGTAGAAATGCAGGTGCCACTGAAGCTTTCTTT
CASSRNAGATEAFF
>TRBJ2-2|TRBV6-4|medium-sized|.
TGTGCCAGCAGTGACTCGGACACCGGGGAGCTGTTTTTT
CASSDSDTGELFF
>TRBJ2-7|TRBV6-1|many|TRBD2
TGTGCCAGCAGTCTAGCGGCCTCCTACGAGCAGTACTTC
CASSLAASYEQYF
>TRBJ2-7|TRBV4-1|many|.
TGCGCCAGCAGTTTATTCCAAGCTGAGGCGGTTCGGTCGTCCTACGAGCAGTACTTC
CASSLFQAEAVRSSYEQYF
>TRBJ2-7|TRBV15|.|.
TGTGCCACCAGCAGAGATCTCCCGGATGGCGAGCAGTACTTC
CATSRDLPDGEQYF
>TRBJ1-5|TRBV27|few|.
TGTGCCAGCAGTCCGTGGCAGGGAAGCAATCAGCCCCAGCATTTT
CASSPWQGSNQPQHF
>TRBJ2-4|TRBV12-3/TRBV12-4|many|TRBD1
TGTGCCAGCAGTGGGCAGGACAGGGGGTGGTACATTCAGTACTTC
CASSGQDRGWYIQYF
>TRBJ2-2|TRBV18|many|.
TGTGCCAGCTCACCACCCGGACAGTATGTCACCGGGGAGCTGTTTTTT
CASSPPGQYVTGELFF
>TRBJ2-1|TRBV5-6|.|TRBD2
TGTGCCAGCAGCATCACTAGCGGAGAGCAGTTCTTC
CASSITSGEQFF
>TRBJ2-7|TRBV12-3/TRBV12-4|.|.
TGTGCCAGCAGTTTTTTAGCGGTAGGGCCGAACGAGCAGTACTTC
CASSFLAVGPNEQYF
>TRBJ2-7|TRBV4-2|.|.
TGTGCCAGCAGCCAAGACAGGGGTGGCGGGGAGCTGTACTTC
CASSQDRGGGELYF
>TRBJ1-2|TRBV12-3/TRBV12-4|many|TRBD1
TGTGCCAGCAGTTTAGTCGGGACAGAGGGAAGCTACACCTTC
CASSLVGTEGSYTF
>TRBJ2-5|TRBV27|many|.
TGTGCCAGCAGTTTATCGGCGGGACAAGAGACCCAGTACTTC
CASSLSAGQETQYF
>TRBJ1-2|TRBV7-8|.|.
TGTGCCAGCAGCTTCCTACTGTTTATGGGGCAGGGGTATGGCTACACCTTC
CASSFLLFMGQGYGYTF
>TRBJ2-2|TRBV9|many|.
TGTGCCAGCAGCGTTACCTCGGACAGCTTCACCGGGGAGCTGTTTTTT
CASSVTSDSFTGELFF
>TRBJ1-5|TRBV6-1|many|.
TGTGCCAGCAGTGAAGGGGGCAGGGATCAGCCCCAGCATTTT
CASSEGGRDQPQHF